The rows below give T cell receptor beta chains drawn from one sample of a study of T cells after yellow fever vaccination. TCRdb used MiXCR to reprocess the 5' RACE reads, holding one entry per CDR3 protein. The repertoire holds about 400,000 distinct CDR3 sequences, with under 14% as singletons. This sample comprised PBMCs, obtained on the day of the first yellow fever vaccination. The receptor source for this set is a man aged 18-30 years who received the YFV17D yellow fever vaccine. The CDR3 runs from the conserved cysteine through the conserved F or W. Fields, in order: V gene, J gene, D gene, clone size, CDR3 protein, CDR3 DNA. D genes are given only for firm matches. Size values are once, few and many counts, or a class for expanded clones, and some rows have none.

v_call: TRBV29-1
j_call: TRBJ2-7
d_call: TRBD1
clone_size: NA
cdr3_aa: CSVGGRGLREQYF
cdr3_nt: TGCAGCGTTGGGGGCAGGGGGCTAAGGGAGCAGTACTTC

v_call: TRBV4-1
j_call: TRBJ2-7
d_call: TRBD1
clone_size: NA
cdr3_aa: CASSPTVTRQGGEQYF
cdr3_nt: TGCGCCAGCAGCCCAACCGTTACACGACAGGGTGGCGAGCAGTACTTC

v_call: TRBV7-6
j_call: TRBJ1-3
d_call: NA
clone_size: NA
cdr3_aa: CASSLNQGNTIYF
cdr3_nt: TGTGCCAGCAGCTTAAACCAGGGAAACACCATATATTTT

v_call: TRBV12-3/TRBV12-4
j_call: TRBJ2-1
d_call: NA
clone_size: NA
cdr3_aa: CASSRMGVLNEQFF
cdr3_nt: TGTGCCAGCAGTCGGATGGGGGTCCTCAATGAGCAGTTCTTC

v_call: TRBV7-2
j_call: TRBJ2-7
d_call: NA
clone_size: few
cdr3_aa: CASSLGRGHYEQYF
cdr3_nt: TGTGCCAGCAGCTTAGGGAGGGGGCATTACGAGCAGTACTTC

v_call: TRBV20-1
j_call: TRBJ2-1
d_call: TRBD2
clone_size: few
cdr3_aa: CSARPTGGGNEQFF
cdr3_nt: TGCAGTGCTCGCCCAACGGGGGGGGGAAATGAGCAGTTCTTC

v_call: TRBV30
j_call: TRBJ2-1
d_call: TRBD2
clone_size: NA
cdr3_aa: CAWRLGGSSYNEQFF
cdr3_nt: TGTGCCTGGAGGTTGGGGGGGAGCTCCTACAATGAGCAGTTCTTC

v_call: TRBV5-1
j_call: TRBJ2-2
d_call: NA
clone_size: few
cdr3_aa: CASRDDFLNTGELFF
cdr3_nt: TGCGCCAGCAGAGACGACTTTTTAAACACCGGGGAGCTGTTTTTT

v_call: TRBV7-9
j_call: TRBJ2-3
d_call: TRBD1
clone_size: NA
cdr3_aa: CASSLARTGEADTQYF
cdr3_nt: TGTGCCAGCAGCTTAGCGAGGACAGGGGAGGCAGATACGCAGTATTTT

v_call: TRBV12-3/TRBV12-4
j_call: TRBJ1-2
d_call: NA
clone_size: few
cdr3_aa: CASSLVLLRLTSGYTF
cdr3_nt: TGTGCCAGCAGTTTAGTGTTACTCCGACTGACTAGTGGCTACACCTTC

v_call: TRBV7-9
j_call: TRBJ2-7
d_call: TRBD1
clone_size: few
cdr3_aa: CASSLAGTADEQYF
cdr3_nt: TGTGCCAGCAGCTTAGCGGGGACAGCGGACGAGCAGTACTTC

v_call: TRBV5-4
j_call: TRBJ2-3
d_call: TRBD1
clone_size: NA
cdr3_aa: CASSPGQSTDTQYF
cdr3_nt: TGTGCCAGCAGCCCGGGACAGAGCACAGATACGCAGTATTTT

v_call: TRBV20-1
j_call: TRBJ1-2
d_call: TRBD1
clone_size: NA
cdr3_aa: CSAQGGWGAAYGYTF
cdr3_nt: TGCAGTGCTCAGGGGGGTTGGGGGGCTGCCTATGGCTACACCTTC

v_call: TRBV6-4
j_call: TRBJ2-3
d_call: TRBD2
clone_size: few
cdr3_aa: CASSDEASGGQDTQYF
cdr3_nt: TGTGCCAGCAGTGACGAGGCTAGCGGGGGGCAGGATACGCAGTATTTT

v_call: TRBV9
j_call: TRBJ2-2
d_call: NA
clone_size: NA
cdr3_aa: CASSGNYGNANTGELFF
cdr3_nt: TGTGCCAGCAGCGGGAATTATGGGAATGCGAACACCGGGGAGCTGTTTTTT

v_call: TRBV29-1
j_call: TRBJ1-2
d_call: NA
clone_size: NA
cdr3_aa: CSVERGNGYTF
cdr3_nt: TGCAGCGTTGAACGGGGGAATGGCTACACCTTC

v_call: TRBV7-2
j_call: TRBJ1-5
d_call: NA
clone_size: many
cdr3_aa: CASSLVGSNQPQHF
cdr3_nt: TGTGCCAGCAGCTTAGTGGGAAGCAATCAGCCCCAGCATTTT

v_call: TRBV6-4
j_call: TRBJ2-2
d_call: TRBD2
clone_size: few
cdr3_aa: CASSSGLEGSGELFF
cdr3_nt: TGTGCCAGCAGTTCGGGACTAGAAGGCTCCGGGGAGCTGTTTTTT

v_call: TRBV5-1
j_call: TRBJ2-3
d_call: NA
clone_size: few
cdr3_aa: CASRSGLFTDTQYF
cdr3_nt: TGCGCCAGCAGATCAGGACTTTTCACAGATACGCAGTATTTT

v_call: TRBV29-1
j_call: TRBJ2-1
d_call: TRBD2
clone_size: NA
cdr3_aa: CSVEGPPVASGGTYNEQFF
cdr3_nt: TGCAGCGTTGAAGGGCCCCCCGTAGCTAGCGGGGGGACCTACAATGAGCAGTTCTTC

v_call: TRBV7-2
j_call: TRBJ1-1
d_call: NA
clone_size: many
cdr3_aa: CASSLKGVNTEAFF
cdr3_nt: TGTGCCAGCAGCTTAAAAGGGGTGAACACTGAAGCTTTCTTT

v_call: TRBV27
j_call: TRBJ2-4
d_call: TRBD1
clone_size: few
cdr3_aa: CASSFRGPTNIQYF
cdr3_nt: TGTGCCAGCAGTTTTAGGGGGCCGACAAACATTCAGTACTTC

v_call: TRBV20-1
j_call: TRBJ1-3
d_call: NA
clone_size: few
cdr3_aa: CSARDSSGNTIYF
cdr3_nt: TGCAGTGCTAGAGACAGCTCTGGAAACACCATATATTTT

v_call: TRBV20-1
j_call: TRBJ2-7
d_call: TRBD1
clone_size: few
cdr3_aa: CSAKTGTGTYEQYF
cdr3_nt: TGCAGTGCTAAGACCGGGACAGGTACCTACGAGCAGTACTTC

v_call: TRBV4-2
j_call: TRBJ2-2
d_call: NA
clone_size: few
cdr3_aa: CASSQLGSGELFF
cdr3_nt: TGTGCCAGCAGCCAACTAGGCAGTGGGGAGCTGTTTTTT

v_call: TRBV5-1
j_call: TRBJ1-5
d_call: NA
clone_size: few
cdr3_aa: CASQKPGVQPQHF
cdr3_nt: TGCGCCAGCCAGAAGCCAGGGGTTCAGCCCCAGCATTTT

v_call: TRBV5-1
j_call: TRBJ1-3
d_call: NA
clone_size: few
cdr3_aa: CASSLGLLSGNTIYF
cdr3_nt: TGCGCCAGCAGTCTAGGGCTTCTCTCTGGAAACACCATATATTTT

v_call: TRBV29-1
j_call: TRBJ2-2
d_call: NA
clone_size: NA
cdr3_aa: CSVEDHGGELFF
cdr3_nt: TGCAGCGTTGAAGATCACGGCGGGGAGCTGTTTTTT

v_call: TRBV6-2/TRBV6-3
j_call: TRBJ1-5
d_call: NA
clone_size: few
cdr3_aa: CASSYVIVGQPQHF
cdr3_nt: TGTGCCAGCAGTTACGTCATCGTGGGACAGCCCCAGCATTTT

v_call: TRBV7-8
j_call: TRBJ2-1
d_call: NA
clone_size: many
cdr3_aa: CASSLALGDEQFF
cdr3_nt: TGTGCCAGCAGCTTAGCGTTGGGGGATGAGCAGTTCTTC

v_call: TRBV2
j_call: TRBJ2-3
d_call: TRBD2
clone_size: NA
cdr3_aa: CAGTSYYTDTQYF
cdr3_nt: TGTGCCGGGACTAGTTACTACACAGATACGCAGTATTTT

v_call: TRBV6-5
j_call: TRBJ1-1
d_call: NA
clone_size: few
cdr3_aa: CASSYSVYGVNTEAFF
cdr3_nt: TGTGCCAGCAGCTACTCTGTTTATGGGGTGAACACTGAAGCTTTCTTT

v_call: TRBV14
j_call: TRBJ2-1
d_call: NA
clone_size: NA
cdr3_aa: CASSPTRIGNLLSYNEQFF
cdr3_nt: TGTGCCAGCAGCCCCACCCGAATAGGGAATCTTCTCTCCTACAATGAGCAGTTCTTC

v_call: TRBV10-3
j_call: TRBJ2-3
d_call: NA
clone_size: many
cdr3_aa: CATGRYTDTQYF
cdr3_nt: TGTGCCACCGGCAGATACACAGATACGCAGTATTTT

v_call: TRBV30
j_call: TRBJ1-1
d_call: TRBD1
clone_size: NA
cdr3_aa: CASLSQGGAEAFF
cdr3_nt: TGTGCCTCCCTCTCACAGGGGGGTGCTGAAGCTTTCTTT

v_call: TRBV6-6
j_call: TRBJ2-7
d_call: NA
clone_size: few
cdr3_aa: CASTQGISYEQYF
cdr3_nt: TGTGCCAGCACTCAGGGAATATCCTACGAGCAGTACTTC

v_call: TRBV20-1
j_call: TRBJ1-4
d_call: NA
clone_size: few
cdr3_aa: CSARGTAEKLFF
cdr3_nt: TGCAGTGCTAGAGGGACTGCCGAAAAACTGTTTTTT

v_call: TRBV6-2/TRBV6-3
j_call: TRBJ2-2
d_call: NA
clone_size: few
cdr3_aa: CASSYPLYGGGELFF
cdr3_nt: TGTGCCAGCAGTTATCCCCTCTACGGCGGCGGGGAGCTGTTTTTT

v_call: TRBV4-1
j_call: TRBJ2-5
d_call: NA
clone_size: few
cdr3_aa: CASSRTRETQYF
cdr3_nt: TGCGCCAGCAGCCGTACTAGAGAGACCCAGTACTTC

v_call: TRBV9
j_call: TRBJ1-6
d_call: NA
clone_size: few
cdr3_aa: CASSVAPVALSPLHF
cdr3_nt: TGTGCCAGCAGCGTAGCTCCCGTGGCCCTTTCACCCCTCCACTTT

v_call: TRBV3-1
j_call: TRBJ2-1
d_call: TRBD1
clone_size: NA
cdr3_aa: CASSRTGNNEQFF
cdr3_nt: TGTGCCAGCAGCCGGACAGGGAATAATGAGCAGTTCTTC

v_call: TRBV5-1
j_call: TRBJ2-3
d_call: TRBD2
clone_size: few
cdr3_aa: CASSLRTSGGRTDTQYF
cdr3_nt: TGCGCCAGCAGCTTAAGGACTAGCGGGGGTCGCACAGATACGCAGTATTTT

v_call: TRBV7-3
j_call: TRBJ2-6
d_call: NA
clone_size: NA
cdr3_aa: CASSLRSNSGANVLTF
cdr3_nt: TGTGCCAGCAGCTTAAGGTCGAACTCTGGGGCCAACGTCCTGACTTTC

v_call: TRBV7-2
j_call: TRBJ1-2
d_call: NA
clone_size: few
cdr3_aa: CASSLLGQNYGYTF
cdr3_nt: TGTGCCAGCAGCCTCCTCGGACAGAACTATGGCTACACCTTC

v_call: TRBV7-3
j_call: TRBJ2-3
d_call: TRBD2
clone_size: many
cdr3_aa: CASSSNRGGDTQYF
cdr3_nt: TGTGCCAGCAGCTCCAACCGGGGGGGAGATACGCAGTATTTT

v_call: TRBV20-1
j_call: TRBJ1-2
d_call: NA
clone_size: few
cdr3_aa: CSARERGSLYGYTF
cdr3_nt: TGCAGTGCTAGAGAGAGGGGCAGCCTCTATGGCTACACCTTC

v_call: TRBV21-1
j_call: TRBJ2-5
d_call: NA
clone_size: few
cdr3_aa: CASSKAPGLAGINRSGETQYF
cdr3_nt: TGTGCCAGCAGCAAAGCTCCGGGACTAGCGGGGATCAATAGGAGCGGAGAGACCCAGTACTTC

v_call: TRBV18
j_call: TRBJ2-2
d_call: TRBD1
clone_size: NA
cdr3_aa: CASSPRQGVDTGELFF
cdr3_nt: TGTGCCAGCTCACCACGACAGGGGGTGGACACCGGGGAGCTGTTTTTT

v_call: TRBV5-1
j_call: TRBJ1-1
d_call: NA
clone_size: NA
cdr3_aa: CASSLWGSNLEAFF
cdr3_nt: TGCGCCAGCAGCTTGTGGGGGAGTAACTTGGAAGCTTTCTTT

v_call: TRBV2
j_call: TRBJ2-3
d_call: TRBD2
clone_size: NA
cdr3_aa: CASSVAPGGAEDTQYF
cdr3_nt: TGTGCCAGCAGTGTGGCTCCCGGGGGGGCGGAAGATACGCAGTATTTT

v_call: TRBV20-1
j_call: TRBJ2-3
d_call: TRBD2
clone_size: NA
cdr3_aa: CSVRSGSRDTQYF
cdr3_nt: TGCAGTGTCCGTAGCGGGAGCAGGGATACGCAGTATTTT

v_call: TRBV2
j_call: TRBJ2-2
d_call: NA
clone_size: many
cdr3_aa: CASSEANSAGELFF
cdr3_nt: TGTGCCAGCAGTGAAGCAAATTCCGCAGGGGAGCTGTTTTTT

v_call: TRBV18
j_call: TRBJ2-5
d_call: NA
clone_size: many
cdr3_aa: CASSPDLQETQYF
cdr3_nt: TGTGCCAGCTCACCGGACCTCCAAGAGACCCAGTACTTC

v_call: TRBV5-1
j_call: TRBJ2-5
d_call: NA
clone_size: few
cdr3_aa: CASTSDSQETQYF
cdr3_nt: TGCGCCAGCACTTCGGACAGTCAAGAGACCCAGTACTTC

v_call: TRBV12-3/TRBV12-4
j_call: TRBJ1-2
d_call: NA
clone_size: many
cdr3_aa: CASSLGNYGYTF
cdr3_nt: TGTGCCAGCAGTTTAGGGAACTATGGCTACACCTTC

v_call: TRBV4-1
j_call: TRBJ2-1
d_call: TRBD2
clone_size: once
cdr3_aa: CASSPGLAANEQFF
cdr3_nt: TGCGCCAGCAGCCCAGGACTAGCGGCGAATGAGCAGTTCTTC

v_call: TRBV21-1
j_call: TRBJ2-3
d_call: NA
clone_size: NA
cdr3_aa: CASRTGPSTDTQYF
cdr3_nt: TGTGCCAGTAGGACAGGGCCTAGCACAGATACGCAGTATTTT